This entry lists 22 T cell receptor beta chains sequenced from one sample in a study of cytomegalovirus exposure and HLA in healthy donors. Primers included in the PCR were 60 Vbeta and 13 Jbeta primers. Some clones are missing from TCRdb's copy, which holds only in-frame ones; the method was immunoSEQ multiplex PCR. The data contain 170,000 or so clones, more than 70% of them singletons. Sequencing was carried out using PBMCs. The receptors stem from a boy between 2 and 15 years old in good health and CMV-seronegative.

The sample holds one count of this clone. The rearrangement links TRBV19 to TRBJ2-7; D is possibly TRBD2 (5 bases). Per the germline V gene, CDR1 is LNHDA and CDR2 is SQIVND (reference sequence). This CDR3 is 15 amino acids long. V was clipped by 9 bases and J by 0 bases, with 18 bases between them. CDR3 sequence reads: CASSPSRDSSYEQYF. DNA of the CDR3: TGTGCCAGCTCTCCCAGCCGGGATAGCTCCTACGAGCAGTACTTC.

The V and J genes are TRBV5-6 and TRBJ1-1; 11 bases line up with TRBD1. CDR3 length: 15 amino acids. V shed 4 bases and J 4 bases; nucleotides not matched to a gene: 6. CDR1 is SGHDT and CDR2 is YYEEEE in the germline V gene. The CDR3 loop reads CASSPVGTGGTEAFF. In nucleotides, the CDR3 is TGTGCCAGCAGCCCTGTCGGGACAGGGGGCACTGAAGCTTTCTTT. The full variable domain, its missing parts supplied by reference TRBV5-6 and TRBJ1-1, is DAGVTQSPTHLIKTRGQQVTLRCSPKSGHDTVSWYQQALGQGPQFIFQYYEEEERQRGNFPDRFSGHQFPNYSSELNVNALLLGDSALYLCASSPVGTGGTEAFFGQGTRLTVV.

The chain couples TRBV2 to TRBJ1-2, with TRBD1 as a possible D gene (5 bases). CDR3 size: 12 residues. Germline CDR1 is SNHLY and CDR2 is FYNNEI. Trimming took off 6 bases at V and 5 bases at J, with 10 bases between the two ends. Here the CDR3 DNA reads TGTGCCAGCAGCCGACGGGGGTATGGCTACACCTTC. It encodes CASSRRGYGYTF. Complete variable domain (other parts from reference TRBV2 and TRBJ1-2): EPEVTQTPSHQVTQMGQEVILRCVPISNHLYFYWYRQILGQKVEFLVSFYNNEISEKSEIFDDQFSVERPDGSNFTLKIRSTKLEDSAMYFCASSRRGYGYTFGSGTRLTVV.

J is TRBJ2-3 and V is TRBV7-3; 10 bases fit TRBD2. V trimming: 5 bases; J trimming: 7 bases; junction bases outside the gene matches: 9. The CDR3 loop spans 15 amino acids. Germline values: CDR1 SGHTA, CDR2 FQGTGA. The CDR3 loop reads CASSPVAGGRNTQYF. CDR3 nucleotides: TGTGCCAGCAGCCCCGTAGCGGGAGGACGGAATACGCAGTATTTT.

The rearrangement joins TRBV27 to TRBJ1-5; TRBD1 aligns across 8 bases. Germline values: CDR1 MNHEY, CDR2 SMNVEV (reference sequence). The CDR3 extends over 17 amino acids. J was trimmed by 6 bases and V by 6 bases; bases with no gene match: 16. CDR3 residues: CASSRIFQGAGSQPQHF. The CDR3 nucleotides are TGTGCCAGCAGCAGAATTTTCCAGGGGGCGGGTAGTCAGCCCCAGCATTTT.

This clone has a single count. The J gene is TRBJ1-1, the V gene TRBV10-3; weak D call: TRBD1 (6 bases). V lost 11 bases, J lost 0 bases, and 16 bases lay in between. The CDR3 runs to 14 residues. The germline CDR1 and CDR2 sequences are ENHRY and SYGVKD. CDR3 DNA: TGTGCCGCCCAGGCCGGACAGTTGAACACTGAAGCTTTCTTT. It encodes CAAQAGQLNTEAFF.

V and J are TRBV6-1 and TRBJ2-3; unclear D gene. Germline assignment: CDR1 MNHNS and CDR2 SASEGT. The CDR3 sequence is 15 residues long. The V and J ends lost 0 bases and 0 bases respectively, with 7 bases between them. CDR3: CASSEARGSTDTQYF. CDR3 nucleotides: TGTGCCAGCAGTGAAGCGCGCGGAAGCACAGATACGCAGTATTTT.

The chain links TRBV6-5 to TRBJ1-4; TRBD1 matches 10 bases. Germline trimming cut 8 bases from V and 14 bases from J; bases unmatched to any gene: 14. Germline CDR1 reads MNHEY; CDR2 reads SVGAGI. This CDR3 has 14 amino acids. The chain's CDR3 is CASAMGQGLTNLFF. CDR3 bases: TGTGCCAGCGCGATGGGACAGGGGCTCACTAATCTGTTTTTT.

The CDR3 nucleotides are TGTGCCAGCAGTCCGGGACTAGCGGGAGTAAAGACCCAGTACTTC. This gives the protein CASSPGLAGVKTQYF. The V call is TRBV28, the J call TRBJ2-5; TRBD2 agrees at 14 bases. Germline trimming cut 5 bases from V and 6 bases from J; bases unmatched to any gene: 5. Germline values: CDR1 MDHEN, CDR2 SYDVKM. The CDR3 spans 15 residues.

The chain links TRBV7-8 to TRBJ2-1, with 12 bases matching TRBD2. Germline values: CDR1 SGHVS, CDR2 FQNEAQ. V shed 6 bases and J 0 bases; nucleotides not matched to a gene: 3. The CDR3 spans 16 residues. Here the CDR3 reads CASSPTSGSSYNEQFF. CDR3 nucleotide sequence: TGTGCCAGCAGTCCGACTAGCGGGAGCTCCTACAATGAGCAGTTCTTC. The complete variable domain, with remaining parts taken from reference TRBV7-8 and TRBJ2-1, reads GAGVSQSPRYKVAKRGQDVALRCDPISGHVSLFWYQQALGQGPEFLTYFQNEAQLDKSGLPSDRFFAERPEGSVSTLKIQRTQQEDSAVYLCASSPTSGSSYNEQFFGPGTRLTVL.

The genes are TRBV7-8 and TRBJ2-3; TRBD2 might be the D (5 bases). The CDR3 length is 15 residues. The germline V and J ends were trimmed by 1 base and 1 base, with 9 bases remaining between them. CDR1 is SGHVS, CDR2 FQNEAQ, per germline. The CDR3, as DNA: TGTGCCAGCAGCTTAGGACGGGGAGGCACAGATACGCAGTATTTT. It encodes CASSLGRGGTDTQYF.

The table lists this clone with a few counts. The chain carries TRBV18 and TRBJ2-7; 13 nucleotides agree with TRBD2. CDR3 size: 16 residues. Losses at the gene ends were 4 bases for V and 3 bases for J; bases not matched to a gene: 6. CDR1 is KGHSH, CDR2 LQKENI, per germline. The CDR3 here is CASSHPLAGGVYEQYF. DNA for the CDR3: TGTGCCAGCTCACACCCACTAGCGGGAGGGGTCTACGAGCAGTACTTC.

The chain carries TRBV13 and TRBJ2-7, with 9 bases matching TRBD2. V shed 3 bases and J 4 bases; nucleotides not matched to a gene: 10. Germline loops: CDR1 PRHDT, CDR2 FYEKMQ (reference sequence). CDR3 length equals 16 residues. This CDR3 reads CASSLGLAGPPYEQYF. The CDR3 DNA sequence: TGTGCCAGCAGCTTGGGACTAGCTGGACCGCCATACGAGCAGTACTTC.

This chain joins TRBV5-1 and TRBJ2-1; 7 bases align to TRBD1. Germline CDR1 is SGHRS and CDR2 is YFSETQ. The CDR3 spans 14 residues. V was clipped by 3 bases and J by 8 bases; unmatched bases: 8. The chain's CDR3 is CASSWDSPGDEQFF. CDR3 in DNA: TGCGCCAGCAGCTGGGACAGCCCTGGGGATGAGCAGTTCTTC.

V gene TRBV6-1 combines with J gene TRBJ1-1; 10 bases line up with TRBD1. The V and J ends lost 6 bases and 5 bases, in that order; junction bases with no gene match: 3. CDR1 is MNHNS and CDR2 is SASEGT in the germline V gene. The CDR3 has 13 residues. The CDR3 nucleotides are TGTGCCAGCAGGCGGACAGGGGGGACTGAAGCTTTCTTT. Translation gives CASRRTGGTEAFF.

V gene TRBV4-1 combines with J gene TRBJ2-3, with 9 bases lining up with TRBD2. This CDR3 has 18 residues. Looked up from germline, CDR1 is MGHRA and CDR2 is YSYEKL. The trim removed 3 bases at V and 1 base at J, leaving 11 bases unmatched. The CDR3: CASSQGAWGLAGTDTQYF. The CDR3 bases are TGCGCCAGCAGCCAGGGGGCCTGGGGACTAGCTGGCACAGATACGCAGTATTTT.

This clone has just a few counts. The chain couples TRBV5-1 to TRBJ2-5, with 8 nucleotides matching TRBD1. The last part of the DNA fits TRBJ2-7 better; the J call may be wrong. CDR3 size: 14 residues. Germline V gene sequence: CDR1 SGHRS, CDR2 YFSETQ. The CDR3 reads CASSPGTGSYEQYF. CDR3 coding DNA: TGCGCCAGCAGCCCCGGGACAGGCTCCTACGAGCAGTACTTC.

This chain joins TRBV11-3 and TRBJ2-5; 7 positions match TRBD1. Germline CDR1 is SGHNT and CDR2 is YENEEA. The CDR3 covers 14 residues. Trimming cost V 5 bases and J 2 bases; bases outside gene matches: 5. In nucleotides, the CDR3 is TGTGCCAGCAGCGCACCGGGACAGCAAGAGACCCAGTACTTC. Protein: CASSAPGQQETQYF. Supplemented by reference TRBV11-3 and TRBJ2-5, the full variable domain reads EAGVVQSPRYKIIEKKQPVAFWCNPISGHNTLYWYLQNLGQGPELLIRYENEEAVDDSQLPKDRFSAERLKGVDSTLKIQPAELGDSAVYLCASSAPGQQETQYFGPGTRLLVL.

The V and J genes are TRBV5-1 and TRBJ1-1; possible D gene TRBD1, 6 bases. Trimming cost V 1 base and J 7 bases, with 17 bases left between them. The germline V gene has CDR1 SGHRS and CDR2 YFSETQ. CDR3 size: 15 residues. CDR3 in DNA: TGCGCCAGCAGCTTGTGGGTATCAGGGGACCATGAAGCTTTCTTT. Its protein is CASSLWVSGDHEAFF.

The J gene is TRBJ1-1, the V gene TRBV7-9; D is perhaps TRBD1 (5 bases). The ends were cut back, 5 bases at V and 2 bases at J, with 12 bases in the middle. Germline V gives CDR1 SEHNR, CDR2 FQNEAQ (reference sequence). The CDR3 runs to 14 residues. The CDR3 coding sequence is TGTGCCAGCAGCCATTCACAGGTAAACACTGAAGCTTTCTTT. It translates to CASSHSQVNTEAFF.

This clone showed up just once. The rearrangement uses TRBV29-1 and TRBJ2-7; TRBD1 is a possible D gene (7 bases). The CDR3 consists of 15 residues. V lost 2 bases and J lost 5, with 19 bases in between. Germline CDR1 is SQVTM and CDR2 is ANQGSEA. CDR3 in amino acids: CSVEPQGGVSHEQYF. CDR3 DNA: TGCAGCGTTGAACCTCAGGGGGGTGTATCCCACGAGCAGTACTTC.

The J gene is TRBJ2-3, the V gene TRBV4-2; the match to TRBD2 covers 10 bases. Per the germline V gene, CDR1 is LGHNA and CDR2 is YNFKEQ. This CDR3 comprises 17 residues. V lost 1 base to trimming and J lost 6 bases; unmatched junction nucleotides: 10. In DNA, the CDR3 is TGTGCCAGCAGCCAAGGAACATCTAGCGGGGGTCTGGATACGCAGTATTTT. As protein: CASSQGTSSGGLDTQYF.